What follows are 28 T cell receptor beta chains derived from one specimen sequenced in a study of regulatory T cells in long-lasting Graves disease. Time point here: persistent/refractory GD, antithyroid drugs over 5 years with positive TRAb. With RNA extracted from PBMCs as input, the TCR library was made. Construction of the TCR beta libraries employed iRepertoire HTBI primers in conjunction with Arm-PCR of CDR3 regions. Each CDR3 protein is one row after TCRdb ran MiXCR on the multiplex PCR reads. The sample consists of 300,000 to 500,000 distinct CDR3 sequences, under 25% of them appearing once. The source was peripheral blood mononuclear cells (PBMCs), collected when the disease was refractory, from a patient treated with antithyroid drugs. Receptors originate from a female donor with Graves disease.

CDR3 loop: CASGANGQHYGYTF. The CDR3 DNA reads TGTGCCAGTGGAGCTAACGGGCAGCACTATGGCTACACCTTC. The V and J genes are TRBV6-1 and TRBJ1-2, with unresolved D. The CDR3 is 14 residues long. The germline V gene has CDR1 MNHNS and CDR2 SASEGT. The germline V and J ends were trimmed by 9 bases and 3 bases, with 17 bases remaining between them.

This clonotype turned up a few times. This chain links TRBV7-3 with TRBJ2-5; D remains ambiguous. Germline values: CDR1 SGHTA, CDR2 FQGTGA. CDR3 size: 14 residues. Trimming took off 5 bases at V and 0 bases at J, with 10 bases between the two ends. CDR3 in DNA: TGTGCCAGCAGCCCTTACGGCGACCAAGAGACCCAGTACTTC. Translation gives CASSPYGDQETQYF. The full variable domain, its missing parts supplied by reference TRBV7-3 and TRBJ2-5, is GAGVSQTPSNKVTEKGKYVELRCDPISGHTALYWYRQSLGQGPEFLIYFQGTGAADDSGLPNDRFFAVRPEGSVSTLKIQRTERGDSAVYLCASSPYGDQETQYFGPGTRLLVL.

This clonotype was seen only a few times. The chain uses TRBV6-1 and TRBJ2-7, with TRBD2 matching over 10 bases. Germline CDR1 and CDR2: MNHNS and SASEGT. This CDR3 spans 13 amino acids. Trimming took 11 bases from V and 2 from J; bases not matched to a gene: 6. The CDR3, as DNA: TGTGCCGGGGCTAGCGGGAGTCCCTACGAGCAGTACTTC. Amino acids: CAGASGSPYEQYF.

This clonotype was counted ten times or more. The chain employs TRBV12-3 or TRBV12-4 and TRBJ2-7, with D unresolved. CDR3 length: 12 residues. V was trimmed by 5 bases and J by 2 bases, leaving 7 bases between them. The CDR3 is CASSIPTYEQYF. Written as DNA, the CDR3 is TGTGCCAGCAGTATCCCGACCTACGAGCAGTACTTC.

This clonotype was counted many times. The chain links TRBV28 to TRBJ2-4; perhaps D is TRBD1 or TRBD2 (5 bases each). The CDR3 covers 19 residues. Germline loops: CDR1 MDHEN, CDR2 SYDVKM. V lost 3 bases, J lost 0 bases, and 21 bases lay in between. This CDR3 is CASSFAQVWGKLAKNIQYF. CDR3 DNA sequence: TGTGCCAGCAGTTTCGCACAGGTCTGGGGGAAACTAGCCAAAAACATTCAGTACTTC.

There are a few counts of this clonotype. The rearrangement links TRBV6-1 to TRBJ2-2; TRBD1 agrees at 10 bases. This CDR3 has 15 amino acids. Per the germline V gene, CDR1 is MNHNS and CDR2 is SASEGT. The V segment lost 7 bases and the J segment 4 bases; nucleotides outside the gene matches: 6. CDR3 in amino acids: CASTRTGGGTGELFF. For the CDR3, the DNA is TGTGCCAGCACTCGGACAGGGGGTGGCACCGGGGAGCTGTTTTTT.

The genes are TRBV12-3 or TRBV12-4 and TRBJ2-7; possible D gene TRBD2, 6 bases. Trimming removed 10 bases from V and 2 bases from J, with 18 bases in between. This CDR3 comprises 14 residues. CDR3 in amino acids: CATLIADSPYEQYF. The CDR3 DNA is TGTGCCACCCTTATAGCGGACTCTCCCTACGAGCAGTACTTC.

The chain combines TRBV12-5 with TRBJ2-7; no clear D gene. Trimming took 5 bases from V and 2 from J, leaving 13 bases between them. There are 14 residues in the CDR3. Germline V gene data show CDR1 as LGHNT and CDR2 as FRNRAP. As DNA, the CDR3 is TGTGCTAGTGGTACTGTGTCCCAAACCTACGAGCAGTACTTC. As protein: CASGTVSQTYEQYF.

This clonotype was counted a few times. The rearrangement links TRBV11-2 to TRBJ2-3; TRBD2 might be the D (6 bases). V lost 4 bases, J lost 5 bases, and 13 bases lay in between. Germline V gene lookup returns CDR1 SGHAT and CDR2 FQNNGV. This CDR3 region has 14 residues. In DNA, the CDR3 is TGTGCCAGCAGCTATCCGGGGGTTAAAGATACGCAGTATTTT. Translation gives CASSYPGVKDTQYF.

The CDR3 DNA follows: TGTGCCAGCAGCCAAGTTTATGGGTCTGGCGAGCAGTACTTC. Translated: CASSQVYGSGEQYF. The rearrangement uses TRBV14 and TRBJ2-7; unclear D gene. The ends were cut back, 1 base at V and 6 bases at J, with 13 bases in the middle. The length of the CDR3 is 14 residues. The V gene's germline CDR1 is SGHDN and CDR2 FVKESK.

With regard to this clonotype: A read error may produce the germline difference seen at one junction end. The CDR3 sequence: CSVRGGGNRDEQYF. The DNA for the CDR3 is TGCAGTGTTAGAGGCGGGGGGAATCGCGACGAGCAGTACTTC. The V call is TRBV20-1, the J call TRBJ2-7; 8 bases align to TRBD2. CDR3 length: 14 residues. From germline, CDR1 is DFQATT and CDR2 SNEGSKA (reference sequence).

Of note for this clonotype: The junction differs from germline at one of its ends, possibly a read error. CDR3 residues: CVSTIGGRTGELFF. CDR3 DNA sequence: TGTGTCAGCACCATTGGGGGGCGGACCGGGGAGCTGTTTTTT. This chain connects TRBV28 to TRBJ2-2; D possibly uses TRBD1 or TRBD2 (6 bases each). Germline CDR1 reads MDHEN; CDR2 reads SYDVKM. CDR3 size: 14 residues.

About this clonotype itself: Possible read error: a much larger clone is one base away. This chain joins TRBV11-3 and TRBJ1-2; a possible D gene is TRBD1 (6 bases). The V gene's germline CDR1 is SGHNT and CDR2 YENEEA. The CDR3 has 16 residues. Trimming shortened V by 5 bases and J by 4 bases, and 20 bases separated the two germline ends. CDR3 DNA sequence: TGTGCCAGCAGCCAAGCAAGATCAGGGGCCGGCTATGGCTACACCTTC. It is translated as CASSQARSGAGYGYTF.

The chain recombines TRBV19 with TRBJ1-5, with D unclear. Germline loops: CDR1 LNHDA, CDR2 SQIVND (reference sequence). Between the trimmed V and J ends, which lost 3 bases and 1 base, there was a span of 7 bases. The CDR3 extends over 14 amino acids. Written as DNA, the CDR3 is TGTGCCAGTAGTATCGGAATAAGCAATCAGCCCCAGCATTTT. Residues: CASSIGISNQPQHF.

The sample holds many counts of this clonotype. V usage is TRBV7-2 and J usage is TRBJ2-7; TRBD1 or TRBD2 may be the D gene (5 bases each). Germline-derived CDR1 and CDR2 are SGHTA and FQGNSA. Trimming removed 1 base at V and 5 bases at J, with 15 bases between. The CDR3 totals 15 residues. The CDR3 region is CASSLGFGTVDEQYF. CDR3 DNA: TGTGCCAGCAGCTTAGGGTTCGGGACGGTCGACGAGCAGTACTTC.

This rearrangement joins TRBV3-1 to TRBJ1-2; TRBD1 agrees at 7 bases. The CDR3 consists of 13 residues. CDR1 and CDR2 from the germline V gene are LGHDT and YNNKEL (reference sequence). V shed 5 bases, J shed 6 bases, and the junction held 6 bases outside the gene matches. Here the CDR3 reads CASSSRQGDGYTF. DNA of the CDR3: TGTGCCAGCAGCTCTCGACAGGGCGATGGCTACACCTTC. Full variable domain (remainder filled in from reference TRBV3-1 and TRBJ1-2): DTAVSQTPKYLVTQMGNDKSIKCEQNLGHDTMYWYKQDSKKFLKIMFSYNNKELIINETVPNRFSPKSPDKAHLNLHINSLELGDSAVYFCASSSRQGDGYTFGSGTRLTVV.

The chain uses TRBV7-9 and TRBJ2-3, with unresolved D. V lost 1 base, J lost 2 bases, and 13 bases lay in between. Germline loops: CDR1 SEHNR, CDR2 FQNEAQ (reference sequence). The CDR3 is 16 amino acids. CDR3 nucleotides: TGTGCCAGCAGCTTAGTTTTGGGTTCCCTCACAGATACGCAGTATTTT. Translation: CASSLVLGSLTDTQYF.

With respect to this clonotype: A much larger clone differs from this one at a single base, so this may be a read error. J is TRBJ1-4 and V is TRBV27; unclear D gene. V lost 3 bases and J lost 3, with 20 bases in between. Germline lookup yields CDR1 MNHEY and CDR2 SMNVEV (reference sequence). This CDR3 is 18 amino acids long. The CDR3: CASSFRPPFPGANEKLFF. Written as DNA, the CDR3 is TGTGCCAGCAGTTTTAGGCCTCCCTTTCCCGGGGCTAATGAAAAACTGTTTTTT.

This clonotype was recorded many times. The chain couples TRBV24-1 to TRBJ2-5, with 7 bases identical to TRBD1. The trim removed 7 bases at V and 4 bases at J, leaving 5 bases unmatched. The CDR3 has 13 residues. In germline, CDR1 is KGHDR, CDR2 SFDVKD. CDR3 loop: CATRLAGGETQYF. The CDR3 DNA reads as TGTGCCACCAGATTGGCAGGGGGAGAGACCCAGTACTTC.

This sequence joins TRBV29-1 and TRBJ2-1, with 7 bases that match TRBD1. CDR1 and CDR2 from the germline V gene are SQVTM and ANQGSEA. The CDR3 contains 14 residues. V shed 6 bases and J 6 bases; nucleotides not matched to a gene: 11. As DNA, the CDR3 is TGCAGCGTGCCGGGACAGTTTGTTTTCAATGAGCAGTTCTTC. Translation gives CSVPGQFVFNEQFF.

CDR3 coding DNA: TGCAGTGCTGGGGCTCCGGGGCCCCAGCATTTT. Translated, it gives CSAGAPGPQHF. The V and J genes are TRBV20-1 and TRBJ1-5, with a possible D match to TRBD1 (5 bases). Trimming pared 5 bases from V and 9 bases from J, leaving 11 bases between. Germline values: CDR1 DFQATT, CDR2 SNEGSKA (reference sequence). The CDR3 sequence is 11 residues long.

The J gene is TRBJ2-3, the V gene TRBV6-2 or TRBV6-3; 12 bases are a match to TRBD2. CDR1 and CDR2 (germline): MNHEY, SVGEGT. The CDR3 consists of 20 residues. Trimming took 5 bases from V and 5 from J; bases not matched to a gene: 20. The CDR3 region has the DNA TGTGCCAGCAGTGGATTCGATGGGACTAGCGGGCCCTTCGGTAGAGATACGCAGTATTTT. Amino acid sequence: CASSGFDGTSGPFGRDTQYF.

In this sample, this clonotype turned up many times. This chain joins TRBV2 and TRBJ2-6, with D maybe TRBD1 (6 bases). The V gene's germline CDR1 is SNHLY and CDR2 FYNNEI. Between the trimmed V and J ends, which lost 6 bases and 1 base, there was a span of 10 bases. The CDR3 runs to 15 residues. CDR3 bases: TGTGCCAGCAGCCCAAGGGGGTCTGGGGCCAACGTCCTGACTTTC. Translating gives CASSPRGSGANVLTF. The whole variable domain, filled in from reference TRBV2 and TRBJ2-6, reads EPEVTQTPSHQVTQMGQEVILRCVPISNHLYFYWYRQILGQKVEFLVSFYNNEISEKSEIFDDQFSVERPDGSNFTLKIRSTKLEDSAMYFCASSPRGSGANVLTFGAGSRLTVL.

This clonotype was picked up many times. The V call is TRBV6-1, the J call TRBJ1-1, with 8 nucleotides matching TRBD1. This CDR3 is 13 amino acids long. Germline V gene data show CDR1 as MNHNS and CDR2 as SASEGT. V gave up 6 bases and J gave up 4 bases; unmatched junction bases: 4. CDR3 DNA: TGTGCCAGCAGGTTAACAGGGGGCACTGAAGCTTTCTTT. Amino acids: CASRLTGGTEAFF.

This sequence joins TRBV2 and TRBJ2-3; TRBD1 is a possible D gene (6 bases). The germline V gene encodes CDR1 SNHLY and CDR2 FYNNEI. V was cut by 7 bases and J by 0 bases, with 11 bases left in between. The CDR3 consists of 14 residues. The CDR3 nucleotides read TGTGCCAGCACTCGACAGGCCAGCACAGATACGCAGTATTTT. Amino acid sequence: CASTRQASTDTQYF.

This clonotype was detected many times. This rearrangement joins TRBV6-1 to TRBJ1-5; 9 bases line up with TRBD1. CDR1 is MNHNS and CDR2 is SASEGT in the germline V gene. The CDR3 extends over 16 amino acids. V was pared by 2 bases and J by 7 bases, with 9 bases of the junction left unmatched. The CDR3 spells CASSETPGQGRQPQHF. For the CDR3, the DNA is TGTGCCAGCAGTGAAACCCCGGGACAGGGAAGACAGCCCCAGCATTTT.

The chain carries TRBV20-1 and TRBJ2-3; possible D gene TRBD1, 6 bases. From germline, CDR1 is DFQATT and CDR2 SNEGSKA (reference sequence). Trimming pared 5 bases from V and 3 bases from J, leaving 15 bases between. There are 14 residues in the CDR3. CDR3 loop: CSAAGTPRTDTQYF. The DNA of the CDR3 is TGCAGTGCTGCCGGGACACCCAGGACAGATACGCAGTATTTT.

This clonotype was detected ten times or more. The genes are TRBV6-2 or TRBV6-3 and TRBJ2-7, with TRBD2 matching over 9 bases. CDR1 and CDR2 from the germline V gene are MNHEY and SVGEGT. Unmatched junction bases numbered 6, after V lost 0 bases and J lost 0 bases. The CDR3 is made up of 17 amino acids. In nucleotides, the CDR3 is TGTGCCAGCAGTTACTCCCTAGGGACTAGCTTCTCCTACGAGCAGTACTTC. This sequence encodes CASSYSLGTSFSYEQYF.